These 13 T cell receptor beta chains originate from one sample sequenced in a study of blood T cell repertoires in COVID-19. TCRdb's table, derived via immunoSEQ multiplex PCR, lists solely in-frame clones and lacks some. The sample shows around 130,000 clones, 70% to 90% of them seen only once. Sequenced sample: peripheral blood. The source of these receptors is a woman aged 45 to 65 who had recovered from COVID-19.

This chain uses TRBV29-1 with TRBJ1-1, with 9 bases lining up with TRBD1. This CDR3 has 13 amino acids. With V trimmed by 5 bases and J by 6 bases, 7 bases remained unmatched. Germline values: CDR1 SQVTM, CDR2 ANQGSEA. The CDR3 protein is CSVMTGGGAEAFF. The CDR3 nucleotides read TGCAGCGTTATGACAGGGGGGGGAGCTGAAGCTTTCTTT.

In DNA, the CDR3 is TGTGCCACCAGCGCCGGTAGCGGGATATACAATGAGCAGTTCTTC. Encoded protein: CATSAGSGIYNEQFF. The chain combines TRBV15 with TRBJ2-1; TRBD2 matches 8 bases. Per the germline V gene, CDR1 is LNHNV and CDR2 is YYDKDF (reference sequence). After removal of 5 bases from V and 4 bases from J, the junction contained 7 bases not matched to a gene. CDR3 length equals 15 residues.

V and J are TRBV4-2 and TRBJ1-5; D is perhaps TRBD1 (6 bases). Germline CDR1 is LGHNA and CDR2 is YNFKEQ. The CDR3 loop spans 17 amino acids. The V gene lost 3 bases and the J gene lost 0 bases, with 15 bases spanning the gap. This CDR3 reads CASSQGGAENSNQPQHF. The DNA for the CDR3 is TGTGCCAGCAGCCAGGGGGGGGCTGAAAATAGCAATCAGCCCCAGCATTTT.

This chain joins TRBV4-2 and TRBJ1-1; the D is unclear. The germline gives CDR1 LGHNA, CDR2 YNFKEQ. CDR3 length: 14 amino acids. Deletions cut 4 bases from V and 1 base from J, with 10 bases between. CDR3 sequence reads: CASSRPSGNTEAFF. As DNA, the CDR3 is TGTGCCAGCAGCCGCCCCTCAGGGAACACTGAAGCTTTCTTT.

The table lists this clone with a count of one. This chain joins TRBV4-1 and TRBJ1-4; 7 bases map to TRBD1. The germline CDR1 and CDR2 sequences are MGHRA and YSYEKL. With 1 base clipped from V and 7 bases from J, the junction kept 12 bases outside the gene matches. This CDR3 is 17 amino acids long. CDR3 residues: CASSQGNQQGRREKLFF. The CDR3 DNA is TGCGCCAGCAGCCAAGGGAACCAACAGGGGAGGCGTGAAAAACTGTTTTTT.

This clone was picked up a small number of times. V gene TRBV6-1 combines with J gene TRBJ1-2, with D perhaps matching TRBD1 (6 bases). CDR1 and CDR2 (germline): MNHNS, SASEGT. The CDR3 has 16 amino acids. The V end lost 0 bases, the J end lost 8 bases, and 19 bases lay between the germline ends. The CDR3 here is CASSEARGNIQGGYTF. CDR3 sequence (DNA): TGTGCCAGCAGTGAAGCGCGTGGAAATATCCAGGGGGGCTACACCTTC.

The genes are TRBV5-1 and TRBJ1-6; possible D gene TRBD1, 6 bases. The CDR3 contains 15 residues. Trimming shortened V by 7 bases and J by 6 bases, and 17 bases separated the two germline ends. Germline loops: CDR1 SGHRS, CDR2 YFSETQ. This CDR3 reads CASSHRGQLNSPLHF. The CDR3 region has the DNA TGCGCCAGCTCGCATAGAGGACAGCTTAATTCACCCCTCCACTTT.

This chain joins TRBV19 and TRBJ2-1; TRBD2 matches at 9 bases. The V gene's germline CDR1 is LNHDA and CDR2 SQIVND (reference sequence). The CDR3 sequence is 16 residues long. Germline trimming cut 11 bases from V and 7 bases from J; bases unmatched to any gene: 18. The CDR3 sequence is CASSGTRPGVENEQFF. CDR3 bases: TGTGCCTCTAGCGGGACAAGGCCGGGTGTGGAGAATGAGCAGTTCTTC.

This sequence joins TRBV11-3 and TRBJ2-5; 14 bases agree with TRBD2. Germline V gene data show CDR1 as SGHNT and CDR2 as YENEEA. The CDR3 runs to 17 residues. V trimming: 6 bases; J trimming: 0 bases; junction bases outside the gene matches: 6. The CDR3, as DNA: TGTGCCAGCAGACCGGGACTAGCGGGAGTAAACCAAGAGACCCAGTACTTC. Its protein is CASRPGLAGVNQETQYF.

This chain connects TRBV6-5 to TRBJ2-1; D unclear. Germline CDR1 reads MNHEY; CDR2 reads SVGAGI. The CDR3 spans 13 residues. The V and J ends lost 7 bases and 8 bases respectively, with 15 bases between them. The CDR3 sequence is CASNGWSEDEQFF. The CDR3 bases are TGTGCCAGCAATGGTTGGAGTGAAGATGAGCAGTTCTTC.

This chain's CDR3 is CASSRQGIGNTIYF. Here the CDR3 DNA reads TGTGCCAGCTCCCGACAGGGGATCGGGAACACCATATATTTT. V is TRBV18 and J is TRBJ1-3, with TRBD1 identical over 8 bases. CDR3 length: 14 residues. V lost 6 bases, J lost 7 bases, and 8 bases stayed unmatched. The germline V gene has CDR1 KGHSH and CDR2 LQKENI.

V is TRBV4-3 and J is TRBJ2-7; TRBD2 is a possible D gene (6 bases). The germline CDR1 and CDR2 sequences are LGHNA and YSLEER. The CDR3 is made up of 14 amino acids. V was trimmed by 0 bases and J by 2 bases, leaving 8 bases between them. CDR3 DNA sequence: TGCGCCAGCAGCCAAGAGACTAGAGCCTACGAGCAGTACTTC. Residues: CASSQETRAYEQYF.

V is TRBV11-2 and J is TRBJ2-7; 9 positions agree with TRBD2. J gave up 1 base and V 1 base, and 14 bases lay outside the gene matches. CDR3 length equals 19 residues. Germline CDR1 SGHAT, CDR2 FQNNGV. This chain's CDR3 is CASSLGEWGGTSPSYEQYF. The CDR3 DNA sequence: TGTGCCAGCAGCTTAGGTGAGTGGGGGGGGACTAGCCCTTCCTACGAGCAGTACTTC.